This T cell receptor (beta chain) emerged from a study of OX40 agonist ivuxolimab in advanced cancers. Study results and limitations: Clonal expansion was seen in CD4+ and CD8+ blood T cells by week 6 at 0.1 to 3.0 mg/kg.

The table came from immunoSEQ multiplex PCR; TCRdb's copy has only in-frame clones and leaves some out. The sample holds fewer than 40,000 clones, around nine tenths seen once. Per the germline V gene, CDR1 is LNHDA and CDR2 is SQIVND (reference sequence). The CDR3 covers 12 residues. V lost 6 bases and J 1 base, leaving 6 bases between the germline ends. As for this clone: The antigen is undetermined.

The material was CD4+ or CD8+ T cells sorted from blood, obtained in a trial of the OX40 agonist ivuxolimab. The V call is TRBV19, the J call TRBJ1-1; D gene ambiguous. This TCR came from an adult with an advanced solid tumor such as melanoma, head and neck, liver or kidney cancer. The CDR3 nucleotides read TGTGCCAGTAGCCGCCCGAACACTGAAGCTTTCTTT. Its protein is CASSRPNTEAFF.